A selection of T cell receptor beta chains follows, all from one sample in a study of cytomegalovirus exposure and HLA in healthy donors. Produced via immunoSEQ multiplex PCR; TCRdb's table is partial and in-frame only. The sample holds fewer than 150,000 clones, approximately 72% seen once. Sequencing input: PBMCs. These receptors were collected from a man between 60 and 75 years old in good health and CMV-seropositive. Each CDR3 is given with its conserved first and last residue. The D gene is left open where the match is weak. For some rows the clone size is stated as once, few or many, or as a class when expanded; others skip it.

cdr3_nt: TGTGCCAGTAGTATTTTCAGTGGCCAAGAGACCCAGTACTTC
cdr3_aa: CASSIFSGQETQYF
j_call: TRBJ2-5
v_call: TRBV19
clone_size: .
d_call: .

cdr3_nt: TGTGCCTGCCTTTCAGGGGGGCAGCCCCAGCATTTT
cdr3_aa: CACLSGGQPQHF
j_call: TRBJ1-5
v_call: TRBV6-1
clone_size: .
d_call: TRBD1

cdr3_nt: TGTGCCAGCAGCTCTCCGGAGGGGAGCAATCAGCCCCAGCATTTT
cdr3_aa: CASSSPEGSNQPQHF
j_call: TRBJ1-5
v_call: TRBV6-6
clone_size: .
d_call: .

cdr3_nt: TGTGCCAGCAGCCAAGAGGCTAGCTACAATGAGCAGTTCTTC
cdr3_aa: CASSQEASYNEQFF
j_call: TRBJ2-1
v_call: TRBV4-2
clone_size: .
d_call: .

cdr3_nt: TGTGCTAGCAGCTTGGGACAGGGCAACGAGCAGTACTTC
cdr3_aa: CASSLGQGNEQYF
j_call: TRBJ2-7
v_call: TRBV7-7
clone_size: .
d_call: TRBD1

cdr3_nt: TGTGCCAGCAGCTCCTCCACACACAGCTCCTACAATGAGCAGTTCTTC
cdr3_aa: CASSSSTHSSYNEQFF
j_call: TRBJ2-1
v_call: TRBV9
clone_size: .
d_call: .

cdr3_nt: TGTGCCAGCAGCTCACAGGACACTGAAGCTTTCTTT
cdr3_aa: CASSSQDTEAFF
j_call: TRBJ1-1
v_call: TRBV11-2
clone_size: .
d_call: .

cdr3_nt: TGCGCCAGCAGGGGGACAGGGAAATACAATGAGCAGTTCTTC
cdr3_aa: CASRGTGKYNEQFF
j_call: TRBJ2-1
v_call: TRBV5-1
clone_size: .
d_call: TRBD1

cdr3_nt: TGTGCCAGCTCATTCTCTCCCCTGGACAGTTTCTCTGGAAACACCATATATTTT
cdr3_aa: CASSFSPLDSFSGNTIYF
j_call: TRBJ1-3
v_call: TRBV18
clone_size: .
d_call: .

cdr3_nt: TGTGCCAGTAGCATCTCGCGCCCCGCGTGGGGAAACACCATATATTTT
cdr3_aa: CASSISRPAWGNTIYF
j_call: TRBJ1-3
v_call: TRBV19
clone_size: few
d_call: .